The sequence of this T cell receptor beta chain was determined in a study of T cells expressing NK-cell markers. Study context: Seven of the eight sequenced donors were HCMV-seropositive; one was seronegative.

TCRdb re-analyzed the 5' RACE reads; it lists each CDR3 protein once, without DNA. The sample is made up of some 280,000 distinct CDR3 sequences, and the top ten hold about 0.4% of it. CDR1 and CDR2 (germline): SGHTA, FQGNSA. The CDR3 is made up of 14 amino acids. The clonotype was recovered from a young man in good health. Input material: blood T cells: a sorted CD56 or NKG2C T cell subset, CD4+ or CD8+ T cells, or bulk PBMC T cells (not recorded which). J is TRBJ2-3 and V is TRBV7-2; TCRdb lists TRBD1, though no DNA is available to test this call. The CDR3 sequence: CASSPNRVADTQYF.